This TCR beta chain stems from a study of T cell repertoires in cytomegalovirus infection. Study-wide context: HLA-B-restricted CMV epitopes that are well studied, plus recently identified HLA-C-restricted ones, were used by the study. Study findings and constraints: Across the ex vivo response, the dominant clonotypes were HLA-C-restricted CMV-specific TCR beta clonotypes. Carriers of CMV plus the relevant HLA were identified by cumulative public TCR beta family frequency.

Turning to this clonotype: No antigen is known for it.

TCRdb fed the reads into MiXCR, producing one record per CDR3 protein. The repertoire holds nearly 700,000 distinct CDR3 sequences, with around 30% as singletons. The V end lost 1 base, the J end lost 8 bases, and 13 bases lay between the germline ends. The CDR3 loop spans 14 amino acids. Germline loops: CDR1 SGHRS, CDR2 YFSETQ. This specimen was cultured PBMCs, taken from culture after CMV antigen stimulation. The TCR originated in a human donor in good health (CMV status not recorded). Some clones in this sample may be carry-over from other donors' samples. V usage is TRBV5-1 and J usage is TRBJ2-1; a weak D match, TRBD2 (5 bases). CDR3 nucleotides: TGCGCCAGCAGCTTGAGACTACAACGTGATGAGCAGTTCTTC. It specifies CASSLRLQRDEQFF.